Presented here are 30 T cell receptor beta chains from one specimen sequenced in a study of Graves' ophthalmopathy and Graves' hyperthyroidism. Amplified material comprised TCR beta CDR3 regions derived from RNA transcripts. RT-PCR in the first round used HTBI primers; a second-round multiplex PCR followed. TCRdb recomputed calls from the multiplex PCR reads with MiXCR, one row per CDR3 protein. The sample gives a few hundred thousand distinct CDR3 sequences, 15% to 20% of which show up once; approximately 13% is in the top ten. Source material: peripheral blood. Receptors originate from an adult man with Graves' ophthalmopathy.

At least ten counts were recorded for this clonotype. The gene calls are TRBV9 and TRBJ2-2, with no clear D. V was cut by 5 bases and J by 0 bases, with 8 bases left in between. Germline V gene data show CDR1 as SGDLS and CDR2 as YYNGEE. This CDR3 spans 14 amino acids. In DNA form, the CDR3 reads TGTGCCAGCAGAATGGCGCCGAACACCGGGGAGCTGTTTTTT. Protein: CASRMAPNTGELFF. Variable domain in full (rest from reference TRBV9 and TRBJ2-2): DSGVTQTPKHLITATGQRVTLRCSPRSGDLSVYWYQQSLDQGLQFLIQYYNGEERAKGNILERFSAQQFPDLHSELNLSSLELGDSALYFCASRMAPNTGELFFGEGSRLTVL.

V is TRBV20-1 and J is TRBJ1-1; D is unresolved. The CDR3 is 13 residues long. V was trimmed by 7 bases and J by 0 bases, leaving 12 bases between them. From germline, CDR1 is DFQATT and CDR2 SNEGSKA (reference sequence). The CDR3 coding sequence is TGCAGTGTTACGGACGGCGTGAACACTGAAGCTTTCTTT. Its protein is CSVTDGVNTEAFF.

Ten or more counts support this clonotype. V usage is TRBV24-1 and J usage is TRBJ2-3; no reliable D call. V was cut by 6 bases and J by 2 bases, with 14 bases left in between. The CDR3 totals 15 residues. Per the germline V gene, CDR1 is KGHDR and CDR2 is SFDVKD. CDR3 DNA: TGTGCCACCAGTCAGAGGACGGGTTTCACAGATACGCAGTATTTT. The encoded protein is CATSQRTGFTDTQYF.

This clonotype was recorded many times. The V call is TRBV28, the J call TRBJ2-5; no clear D gene. The V gene lost 7 bases and the J gene lost 0 bases, with 15 bases spanning the gap. The germline CDR1 and CDR2 sequences are MDHEN and SYDVKM. This CDR3 is built from 15 residues. DNA of the CDR3: TGTGCCAGCACCATTAATGGTCGCAACCAAGAGACCCAGTACTTC. Protein: CASTINGRNQETQYF.

This clonotype was counted at least ten times. The rearrangement links TRBV20-1 to TRBJ2-5, with 10 bases identical to TRBD1. The germline CDR1 and CDR2 sequences are DFQATT and SNEGSKA (reference sequence). The CDR3 contains 15 residues. J lost 5 bases, V lost 5 bases, and 11 bases had no gene match. In DNA form, the CDR3 reads TGCAGTGCTGGAAACGGACAGGGGGTAGCGGAGACCCAGTACTTC. Translating gives CSAGNGQGVAETQYF.

The chain has TRBV6-5 and TRBJ1-5; D uncertain. Per the germline V gene, CDR1 is MNHEY and CDR2 is SVGAGI. Trimming took 6 bases from V and 11 from J, leaving 23 bases between them. The CDR3 runs 15 residues. The CDR3 DNA is TGTGCCAGCAGGTTACGGGCGGTAGTGGAGTATGCCCAGCATTTT. Translated, it gives CASRLRAVVEYAQHF.

This clonotype occurred many times. The genes are TRBV9 and TRBJ1-5; 7 bases are shared with TRBD1. Germline loops: CDR1 SGDLS, CDR2 YYNGEE. This CDR3 comprises 14 residues. J was trimmed by 8 bases and V by 4 bases; bases with no gene match: 9. CDR3 loop: CASSSGTAIKPQHF. The CDR3 nucleotides read TGTGCCAGCAGCTCGGGGACAGCAATCAAGCCCCAGCATTTT.

This clonotype has ten or more counts. The genes are TRBV7-2 and TRBJ1-2; D not certain. This CDR3 comprises 13 residues. Germline lookup yields CDR1 SGHTA and CDR2 FQGNSA. Trimming removed 5 bases at V and 6 bases at J, with 13 bases between. Here the CDR3 DNA reads TGTGCCAGCAGCCCAACGGACTCGGATGGCTACACCTTC. Its protein is CASSPTDSDGYTF. The variable domain in full, completed from reference TRBV7-2 and TRBJ1-2, reads GAGVSQSPSNKVTEKGKDVELRCDPISGHTALYWYRQSLGQGLEFLIYFQGNSAPDKSGLPSDRFSAERTGGSVSTLTIQRTQQEDSAVYLCASSPTDSDGYTFGSGTRLTVV.

This clonotype has a handful of counts. V and J are TRBV9 and TRBJ2-5; D perhaps matches TRBD2 (5 bases). Germline CDR1 is SGDLS and CDR2 is YYNGEE. V dropped 4 bases and J dropped 1 base, with 14 bases sitting between them. The CDR3 is 15 residues long. CDR3 coding DNA: TGTGCCAGCAGCTCTGAGGGCAGCTTCCAAGAGACCCAGTACTTC. It specifies CASSSEGSFQETQYF. Full variable domain (outside the CDR3, taken from reference TRBV9 and TRBJ2-5): DSGVTQTPKHLITATGQRVTLRCSPRSGDLSVYWYQQSLDQGLQFLIQYYNGEERAKGNILERFSAQQFPDLHSELNLSSLELGDSALYFCASSSEGSFQETQYFGPGTRLLVL.

This clonotype was seen many times. The rearrangement links TRBV19 to TRBJ1-5; D is perhaps TRBD1 (5 bases). The CDR3 has 14 amino acids. The germline gives CDR1 LNHDA, CDR2 SQIVND (reference sequence). V was pared by 3 bases and J by 2 bases, with 8 bases between. The CDR3 DNA reads as TGTGCCAGTAGTATGGGGGTGGGCAATCAGCCCCAGCATTTT. Translation gives CASSMGVGNQPQHF.

This clonotype appeared many times. CDR3 sequence reads: CASSLPTTGGTTEAFF. CDR3 in DNA: TGTGCCAGCAGTTTACCCACGACAGGGGGAACCACTGAAGCTTTCTTT. V is TRBV28 and J is TRBJ1-1; TRBD1 matches at 9 bases. V lost 2 bases and J lost 4; bases outside the gene matches: 8. This CDR3 has 16 residues. Per germline, CDR1 MDHEN and CDR2 SYDVKM.

J is TRBJ2-5 and V is TRBV10-2; 13 bases align to TRBD2. There are 15 residues in the CDR3. V shed 7 bases, J shed 9 bases, and the junction held 11 bases outside the gene matches. Germline V CDR1 and CDR2: WSHSY, SAAADI. The CDR3 DNA is TGCGCCAGCACCACTCCCGGACTAGCGGGAGTCGCCCAGTACTTC. It translates to CASTTPGLAGVAQYF.

This clonotype has a count of ten or more. The rearrangement links TRBV28 to TRBJ1-2; TRBD1 aligns across 8 bases. Germline loops: CDR1 MDHEN, CDR2 SYDVKM. Germline trimming cut 11 bases from V and 4 bases from J; bases unmatched to any gene: 6. The CDR3 length is 12 residues. The CDR3 DNA reads as TGTGCCTCTAACAGGGGGAGCTATGGCTACACCTTC. Protein product: CASNRGSYGYTF.

This clonotype appeared many times. The chain links TRBV2 to TRBJ2-4; TRBD1 agrees at 7 bases. V lost 0 bases to trimming and J lost 7 bases; unmatched junction nucleotides: 6. The CDR3 length is 15 residues. From germline, CDR1 is SNHLY and CDR2 FYNNEI. CDR3: CASSEAGSTGNIQYF. Written as DNA, the CDR3 is TGTGCCAGCAGTGAAGCAGGGTCGACAGGGAACATTCAGTACTTC. Combining the CDR3 with reference TRBV2 and TRBJ2-4 gives the whole variable domain EPEVTQTPSHQVTQMGQEVILRCVPISNHLYFYWYRQILGQKVEFLVSFYNNEISEKSEIFDDQFSVERPDGSNFTLKIRSTKLEDSAMYFCASSEAGSTGNIQYFGAGTRLSVL.

This clonotype was counted ten times or more. V usage is TRBV4-2 and J usage is TRBJ1-1; D might be TRBD1 (5 bases). The CDR3 runs 13 residues. Per germline, CDR1 LGHNA and CDR2 YNFKEQ. Trimming took 1 base from V and 5 from J, leaving 8 bases between them. In nucleotides, the CDR3 is TGTGCCAGCAGCCAAGGCAGGGCTACTGAAGCTTTCTTT. Protein: CASSQGRATEAFF.

This clonotype was recorded at least ten times. The chain couples TRBV30 to TRBJ1-6; perhaps TRBD1 as D (5 bases). Trimming left V 2 bases short and J 5 bases short, with 13 bases between. The CDR3 totals 15 residues. Germline CDR1 GTSNPN, CDR2 SVGIG (reference sequence). The CDR3 region is CAWSPPGPNNSPLHF. The CDR3 bases are TGTGCCTGGAGTCCCCCGGGGCCTAATAATTCACCCCTCCACTTT. Full variable domain (rest looked up from reference TRBV30 and TRBJ1-6): SQTIHQWPATLVQPVGSPLSLECTVEGTSNPNLYWYRQAAGRGLQLLFYSVGIGQISSEVPQNLSASRPQDRQFILSSKKLLLSDSGFYLCAWSPPGPNNSPLHFGNGTRLTVT.

This clonotype was seen only once. The J gene is TRBJ2-4, the V gene TRBV30; TRBD1 agrees at 9 bases. Unmatched junction bases numbered 13, after V lost 3 bases and J lost 7 bases. The CDR3 has 16 residues. Germline V gene sequence: CDR1 GTSNPN, CDR2 SVGIG (reference sequence). Here the CDR3 reads CAWRERGTGKGNIQYF. Here the CDR3 DNA reads TGTGCCTGGAGAGAGAGAGGGACAGGGAAAGGGAACATTCAGTACTTC.

The CDR3 protein is CASSLKPNQRSYTF. In DNA, the CDR3 is TGTGCCAGCAGTTTAAAACCAAATCAAAGGAGCTACACCTTC. The chain has TRBV28 and TRBJ1-2; D is uncertain. There are 14 residues in the CDR3. Per germline, CDR1 MDHEN and CDR2 SYDVKM. V was shortened by 2 bases and J by 9 bases, with 16 bases between the two germline ends.

At least ten counts were recorded for this clonotype. This chain links TRBV28 with TRBJ1-5, with D possibly matching TRBD1 (5 bases). Germline V gives CDR1 MDHEN, CDR2 SYDVKM. V lost 6 bases, J lost 3 bases, and 15 bases lay in between. CDR3 size: 15 residues. The CDR3: CASSPRGSFNQPQHF. DNA of the CDR3: TGTGCCAGCAGCCCCCGGGGCAGCTTCAATCAGCCCCAGCATTTT.

The sample holds one count of this clonotype. This rearrangement joins TRBV6-5 to TRBJ1-5; no reliable D call. V lost 0 bases and J 1 base, leaving 13 bases between the germline ends. Germline CDR1 and CDR2: MNHEY and SVGAGI. The length of the CDR3 is 17 residues. The CDR3 protein is CASSYSYSPISNQPQHF. The DNA of the CDR3 is TGTGCCAGCAGTTACTCGTACAGCCCTATAAGCAATCAGCCCCAGCATTTT.

The CDR3 bases are TGTGCCAGCAGCTATAGGACAGGTACTGAAGCTTTCTTT. Amino acids: CASSYRTGTEAFF. The chain is built from TRBV11-2 and TRBJ1-1, with 7 positions matching TRBD1. This CDR3 is 13 amino acids long. Trimming cost V 4 bases and J 5 bases; bases outside gene matches: 4. The germline gives CDR1 SGHAT, CDR2 FQNNGV.

This clonotype was seen many times. This sequence joins TRBV19 and TRBJ2-2, with 15 bases matching TRBD2. Losses at the gene ends were 5 bases for V and 8 bases for J; bases not matched to a gene: 15. CDR3 length: 19 amino acids. The germline V gene has CDR1 LNHDA and CDR2 SQIVND (reference sequence). The CDR3 spells CASSLPPRTSGRGLGELFF. The CDR3 region has the DNA TGTGCCAGTAGTCTGCCCCCCAGGACTAGCGGGAGGGGTCTTGGGGAGCTGTTTTTT. The variable domain in full, with the rest retrieved from reference TRBV19 and TRBJ2-2, is DGGITQSPKYLFRKEGQNVTLSCEQNLNHDAMYWYRQDPGQGLRLIYYSQIVNDFQKGDIAEGYSVSREKKESFPLTVTSAQKNPTAFYLCASSLPPRTSGRGLGELFFGEGSRLTVL.

This CDR3 is CATSETLAGAGELFF. The DNA for the CDR3 is TGTGCCACCAGTGAGACCCTAGCGGGAGCCGGGGAGCTGTTTTTT. The V call is TRBV24-1, the J call TRBJ2-2, with 10 bases fitting TRBD2. Germline values: CDR1 KGHDR, CDR2 SFDVKD. With V trimmed by 4 bases and J by 6 bases, 4 bases remained unmatched. The CDR3 extends over 15 amino acids.

This clonotype was counted ten times or more. The chain combines TRBV19 with TRBJ1-2; D call uncertain. CDR1 and CDR2 (germline): LNHDA, SQIVND (reference sequence). Trimming took off 6 bases at V and 8 bases at J, with 16 bases between the two ends. The CDR3 totals 13 residues. CDR3 sequence: CASRTGRSFGYTF. CDR3 DNA: TGTGCCAGTAGGACCGGACGGTCGTTCGGCTACACCTTC.

This clonotype was recorded at least ten times. This sequence joins TRBV4-3 and TRBJ2-5; TRBD1 matches 10 bases. After removal of 2 bases from V and 7 bases from J, the junction contained 7 bases not matched to a gene. Per germline, CDR1 LGHNA and CDR2 YSLEER. The CDR3 runs 15 residues. The DNA for the CDR3 is TGCGCCAGCAGCCAAACACCCGGACAGGGGGGGACCCAGTACTTC. This encodes CASSQTPGQGGTQYF.

In this sample, this clonotype turned up many times. The rearrangement uses TRBV6-1 and TRBJ2-5; 8 nucleotides agree with TRBD2. The V segment lost 3 bases and the J segment 5 bases; nucleotides outside the gene matches: 8. Germline CDR1 and CDR2: MNHNS and SASEGT. The CDR3 covers 15 residues. DNA for the CDR3: TGTGCCAGCAGTGATTATACGGGAGGGAAGGAGACCCAGTACTTC. It is translated as CASSDYTGGKETQYF.

The rearrangement uses TRBV28 and TRBJ2-5; 7 positions agree with TRBD1. V was pared by 5 bases and J by 1 base, with 13 bases of the junction left unmatched. The CDR3 runs 17 residues. Germline CDR1 reads MDHEN; CDR2 reads SYDVKM. CDR3 sequence reads: CASSTPRGPTGQETQYF. CDR3 DNA sequence: TGTGCCAGCAGTACCCCGAGGGGGCCCACCGGCCAAGAGACCCAGTACTTC.

The table lists this clonotype with many counts. This chain links TRBV29-1 with TRBJ1-1; 12 nucleotides match TRBD1. CDR3 length: 16 amino acids. Germline lookup yields CDR1 SQVTM and CDR2 ANQGSEA. V lost 7 bases, J lost 5 bases, and 14 bases stayed unmatched. The CDR3 bases are TGCAGCGCGGCCGGGACAGGGGGCGCCGGGAGGACTGAAGCTTTCTTT. This encodes CSAAGTGGAGRTEAFF.

This clonotype was detected many times. The chain uses TRBV5-1 and TRBJ2-2; 10 positions agree with TRBD2. Germline CDR1 reads SGHRS; CDR2 reads YFSETQ. J lost 5 bases, V lost 0 bases, and 4 bases had no gene match. CDR3 length: 16 residues. DNA of the CDR3: TGCGCCAGCAGCTTGGGGACTAGCGGACTAACCGGGGAGCTGTTTTTT. Translation: CASSLGTSGLTGELFF.

For this clonotype: This clone may be a read error of a much larger clone one base away. The gene calls are TRBV30 and TRBJ1-3; D not resolved. Germline lookup yields CDR1 GTSNPN and CDR2 SVGIG (reference sequence). V was trimmed by 2 bases and J by 7 bases, leaving 9 bases between them. The length of the CDR3 is 12 residues. CDR3 bases: TGTGCCTGGAGTTTAGTTCGGAACACCATATATTTT. Translation gives CAWSLVRNTIYF.